A selection of T cell receptor beta chains follows, all from one sample in a study of T cell changes during pregnancy in multiple sclerosis. TCRdb's copy holds only in-frame clones and misses some; the assay was immunoSEQ multiplex PCR. Of about 38,000 clones listed, 90% to 95% were seen once; the top ten hold roughly 0.37%. The specimen was CD4+ T cells from peripheral blood mononuclear cells, collected in the third trimester of pregnancy. All receptors derive from a female donor in good health, enrolled as a control in a pregnancy study. Both conserved end residues are part of each CDR3. A D gene is named only where the DNA matches it firmly. Not every row has a clone size; where given, it reads once, few, many or a size class.

TRBD1 | TRBJ2-3 | TRBV15 | once | TGTGCCACCAGCAGATCAACAGGGGGTCAAGGAGATACGCAGTATTTT | CATSRSTGGQGDTQYF
- | TRBJ2-5 | TRBV15 | - | TGTGCCACCAGCAGACCGGGACTCAACAACGGGGAGACCCAGTACTTC | CATSRPGLNNGETQYF
- | TRBJ1-4 | TRBV11-2 | - | TGTGCCAGCAGTTCGACTTCTTCAACTAATGAAAAACTGTTTTTT | CASSSTSSTNEKLFF
TRBD2 | TRBJ2-7 | TRBV6-6 | - | TGTGCCAGCAGTACACATACTAGCGGGAGTGACGAGCAGTACTTC | CASSTHTSGSDEQYF
- | TRBJ2-5 | TRBV7-7 | - | TGTGCTAGCCAAGCCGCGGGCCAAGAGACCCAGTACTTC | CASQAAGQETQYF
- | TRBJ2-1 | TRBV7-9 | - | TGTGCCAGCAGCTTAGTTCGCGGGTCGGGGGAGCAGTTCTTC | CASSLVRGSGEQFF
- | TRBJ2-4 | TRBV6-5 | - | TGTGCCAGCAGAGGTGGGGCCGTAGCCAAAAACATTCAGTACTTC | CASRGGAVAKNIQYF
TRBD1 | TRBJ2-7 | TRBV2 | once | TGTGCCAGCAGCTTAGGACAGGGGGTTACCTCCTACGAGCAGTACTTC | CASSLGQGVTSYEQYF
TRBD1 | TRBJ2-1 | TRBV11-2 | - | TGTGCCAGCAGCTCGGACAGGGGGAAACGTGAGCAGTTCTTC | CASSSDRGKREQFF
TRBD1 | TRBJ1-2 | TRBV5-1 | - | TGCGCCAGCAGCTATCAACCGATAACAGGGGGCGGCGGCTACACCTTC | CASSYQPITGGGGYTF
- | TRBJ2-7 | TRBV5-8 | - | TGTGCCAGCAGCTACCGGGACTCATTCTACGAGCAGTACTTC | CASSYRDSFYEQYF
TRBD1 | TRBJ1-2 | TRBV15 | - | TGTGCCACCAGCTTGCGATCGACAGGGCGGGGCTACACCTTC | CATSLRSTGRGYTF
- | TRBJ1-5 | TRBV10-3 | - | TGTGCCATCAGTAGACAGGAGAATCAGCCCCAGCATTTT | CAISRQENQPQHF
- | TRBJ2-7 | TRBV6-6 | - | TGTGCCACCCACAAGGGAGCCTACGAGCAGTACTTC | CATHKGAYEQYF
- | TRBJ1-2 | TRBV19 | - | TGTGCCAGTAGTATAGTGGCAGGGGCCTTCGCCGGCTACACCTTC | CASSIVAGAFAGYTF
TRBD2 | TRBJ2-7 | TRBV4-1 | - | TGCGCCAGCAGCCAAGGTATTACTAGCGGGGGAAGGGGCTACGAGCAGTACTTC | CASSQGITSGGRGYEQYF
- | TRBJ1-3 | TRBV2 | - | TGTGCCAGCAGCCTCGACGGGACACGAGGAAACACCATATATTTT | CASSLDGTRGNTIYF
TRBD1 | TRBJ1-5 | TRBV18 | once | TGTGCCAGCTCACCGGGACAGGGTAGCTTTCAGCCCCAGCATTTT | CASSPGQGSFQPQHF
- | TRBJ2-2 | TRBV19 | - | TGTGCCAGTAGTAGACAGAACACCGGGGAGCTGTTTTTT | CASSRQNTGELFF
- | TRBJ1-2 | TRBV19 | - | TGTGCCAGTAGAGTTCTGCCTAGGGGGGGATACACCTTC | CASRVLPRGGYTF
- | TRBJ1-2 | TRBV4-1 | - | TGCGCCAGCAGCCCAACGTCAGGGCCGAGCGGCTACACCTTC | CASSPTSGPSGYTF
- | TRBJ1-4 | TRBV28 | - | TGTGCCAGCAGTTTATACACCGAAAAACTGTTTTTT | CASSLYTEKLFF
- | TRBJ2-5 | TRBV5-6 | few | TGTGCCAGCAGCTTGCTAGGAACCCAAGAGACCCAGTACTTC | CASSLLGTQETQYF
TRBD1 | TRBJ1-1 | TRBV5-1 | - | TGCGCCAGCAGCTTGGAGGTAGGGGGCGCTTTGGGCACTGAAGCTTTCTTT | CASSLEVGGALGTEAFF
- | TRBJ2-7 | TRBV5-4 | - | TGTGCCAGCAGCTGGCCCGGCAGCGCCTCCTACGAGCAGTACTTC | CASSWPGSASYEQYF
- | TRBJ2-6 | TRBV15 | - | TGTGCCACCAGCAGAGAAATACCGGGTTCTGGGGCCAACGTCCTGACTTTC | CATSREIPGSGANVLTF
TRBD2 | TRBJ2-5 | TRBV27 | - | TGTGCCAGCAGTTTAATGGGGGGAGGGTACCAAGAGACCCAGTACTTC | CASSLMGGGYQETQYF
TRBD1 | TRBJ1-6 | TRBV6-1 | - | TGTGCCAGCAGGGACAGGCTTTCAGGGTCACCCCTCCACTTT | CASRDRLSGSPLHF
TRBD2 | TRBJ2-5 | TRBV10-3 | - | TGTGCCTCTAAGGACCAGCGGGGGGTCCAAGAGACCCAGTACTTC | CASKDQRGVQETQYF
- | TRBJ2-6 | TRBV5-5 | - | TGTGCCAGCAGCCACAGACCCTCTGGGGCCAACGTCCTGACTTTC | CASSHRPSGANVLTF
TRBD2 | TRBJ2-3 | TRBV19 | - | TGTGCCAGTAGTACACTAGCGGGGGGACGAGATACGCAGTATTTT | CASSTLAGGRDTQYF
TRBD1 | TRBJ1-3 | TRBV19 | - | TGTGCCAGTAATACTCGGACAGGGATACTCTCTGGAAACACCATATATTTT | CASNTRTGILSGNTIYF
TRBD2 | TRBJ2-3 | TRBV6-5 | - | TGTGCCAGCAGTTACTGGAGCGGGGGGGCTTGGGATACGCAGTATTTT | CASSYWSGGAWDTQYF
- | TRBJ1-1 | TRBV5-4 | - | TGTGCCAGCAGCTTGCGAGTCAACACTGAAGCTTTCTTT | CASSLRVNTEAFF
TRBD2 | TRBJ2-2 | TRBV19 | - | TGTGCCAGTAGTATTGGGCTAGCGGGAGGAAGGGGAACCGGGGAGCTGTTTTTT | CASSIGLAGGRGTGELFF
TRBD1 | TRBJ2-5 | TRBV7-3 | - | TGTGCCAGCAGCTTAAGGCAGGGGGCGTGGGAGACCCAGTACTTC | CASSLRQGAWETQYF
- | TRBJ2-2 | TRBV5-6 | once | TGTGCCAGCAGCCCAGAGGCTTCGAACACCGGGGAGCTGTTTTTT | CASSPEASNTGELFF
- | TRBJ2-5 | TRBV5-1 | once | TGCGCCAGCACCGCGCCGGACAGCCAAGAGACCCAGTACTTC | CASTAPDSQETQYF
- | TRBJ2-3 | TRBV2 | once | TGTGCCAGCGTACCTTCGGGGTTTAGCACAGATACGCAGTATTTT | CASVPSGFSTDTQYF
- | TRBJ2-3 | TRBV27 | - | TGCGCGAGACTGTACACAGATACGCAGTATTTT | CARLYTDTQYF
TRBD1 | TRBJ1-1 | TRBV19 | few | TGTGCCAGTAGTATCCAGAGGGACAGGGGAGCAGCTTTCTTT | CASSIQRDRGAAFF
TRBD2 | TRBJ2-1 | TRBV5-6 | - | TGTGCCAGCAGCTTGTTCGGGGGGGCCTATGAGCAGTTCTTC | CASSLFGGAYEQFF
TRBD2 | TRBJ2-5 | TRBV5-6 | - | TGTGCCAGCAGCTTACTAGCGGGGGGCCGACAGACCCAGTACTTC | CASSLLAGGRQTQYF
- | TRBJ2-5 | TRBV29-1 | - | TGCAGCGTTGAGAACAGACAAGAGACCCAGTACTTC | CSVENRQETQYF
- | TRBJ1-5 | TRBV2 | few | TGTGCCAGCGGGCGCATGGGCAATCAGCCCCAGCATTTT | CASGRMGNQPQHF
- | TRBJ2-3 | TRBV5-1 | - | TGCGCCAGCAGCCCCGGGGTGAGCGCCAGCGGAGATACGCAGTATTTT | CASSPGVSASGDTQYF
- | TRBJ2-6 | TRBV5-1 | - | TGCGCCAGCAGCTTGGGGCTTGGTCCCGGGGCCAACGTCCTGACTTTC | CASSLGLGPGANVLTF
TRBD1 | TRBJ1-4 | TRBV9 | few | TGTGCCAGCAGCACCCAACAGGGGGCTCTCGAAAAACTGTTTTTT | CASSTQQGALEKLFF
TRBD1 | TRBJ2-5 | TRBV9 | - | TGTGCCAGCAGCCCCGACCCGGGACAGGAGTCTCGGTACTTC | CASSPDPGQESRYF
- | TRBJ1-5 | TRBV28 | - | TGTGCCAGCAGCCATCAGGCAGGTTCCTATCATAGCAATCAGCCCCAGCATTTT | CASSHQAGSYHSNQPQHF
- | TRBJ2-7 | TRBV10-3 | - | TGTGCCATCAGTGAGTCTCGGCTAGGTCACGAGCAGTACTTC | CAISESRLGHEQYF
TRBD1 | TRBJ2-4 | TRBV11-2 | - | TGTGCCAGCACCATAGACAGGGTAAACATTCAGTACTTC | CASTIDRVNIQYF
- | TRBJ2-2 | TRBV7-2 | - | TGTGCCAGCAGCTTAGAGGTCGGGGGGCCGACCGGGGAGCTGTTTTTT | CASSLEVGGPTGELFF
TRBD2 | TRBJ2-5 | TRBV28 | - | TGTGCCAGCAGTCTCCAGGGACTAGCGGGAGAAGGGGGGACCCAGTACTTC | CASSLQGLAGEGGTQYF
- | TRBJ2-7 | TRBV6-5 | - | TGTGCCAGCATTTCCGATACGGGCTACGAGCAGTACTTC | CASISDTGYEQYF
TRBD2 | TRBJ2-3 | TRBV9 | - | TGTGCCAGCAGCCATGCGGGGGTTGGGGATACGCAGTATTTT | CASSHAGVGDTQYF
TRBD2 | TRBJ2-5 | TRBV6-5 | - | TGTGCCAGCAGTTTATCTAGCGGGGGGGCGAAGACCCAGTACTTC | CASSLSSGGAKTQYF
TRBD1 | TRBJ2-3 | TRBV6-6 | once | TGTGCCAGCAGTTCCCTGGGACAGACGCAGTATTTT | CASSSLGQTQYF
TRBD1 | TRBJ2-1 | TRBV6-1 | - | TGTGCCAGCAGTTCCGGGACAGGAGCATACAATGAGCAGTTCTTC | CASSSGTGAYNEQFF
TRBD1 | TRBJ1-2 | TRBV4-2 | - | TGTGCCAGCAGCCTATCGGACAGGAACTATGGCTACACCTTC | CASSLSDRNYGYTF